What follows describes a single T cell receptor (delta chain). The identical CDR3 is also encoded by other nucleotide sequences in the sample. The data were taken from a study of gamma-delta chains in newborns, infants, children. Study background: Polyclonal expansion of innate γδ T cells after birth follows microbial exposure.

TCRdb re-called clones from the reads via CATT. The data contain 5,700 or so delta-chain clones, roughly 2.5% of them singletons. V dropped 0 bases and J dropped 4; count of bases not matched to a gene: 7. The CDR3 runs 18 residues. Germline loops: CDR1 GEAIGNYY, CDR2 EKD. The sequenced material came from blood. The sequence derives from a child who was a newborn, infant or young child, either healthy, febrile or measles-vaccinated (not recorded which). This chain joins TRDV2 and TRDJ3; 8 positions match TRDD3. In DNA form, the CDR3 reads TGTGCCTGTGACACCTCCTGGGGGAGCTCTTGGGACACCCGACAGATGTTTTTC. This sequence encodes CACDTSWGSSWDTRQMFF.